What follows is one T cell receptor (beta chain) and its context. Random hexamers were used to reverse transcribe an amount of about 0.5 to 1 ug RNA. An immunoSEQ multiplex PCR amplified TCR beta CDR3 over 54 Vbeta and 13 Jbeta. TCRdb reprocessed the immunoSEQ multiplex PCR reads via MiXCR and lists one record per CDR3 protein. Here the sample spans about 130,000 distinct CDR3 sequences, approximately 93% being singletons. From blood CD8+ and CD4+ T cells, TCR beta sequences were generated. The sample is drawn from a study of CD8 T cells in Susac syndrome. Germline lookup yields CDR1 SNHLY and CDR2 FYNNEI. This CDR3 is 14 amino acids long. J gave up 11 bases and V 4 bases, and 8 bases lay outside the gene matches.

Sequenced material: CD8+ T cells from PBMCs. The chain has TRBV2 and TRBJ1-1, with 12 bases matching TRBD1. The clonotype comes from a human donor with multiple sclerosis. The CDR3 sequence is CASSGSGTGGYAFF. Here the CDR3 DNA reads TGTGCCAGCAGTGGTTCCGGGACAGGGGGCTATGCTTTCTTT.